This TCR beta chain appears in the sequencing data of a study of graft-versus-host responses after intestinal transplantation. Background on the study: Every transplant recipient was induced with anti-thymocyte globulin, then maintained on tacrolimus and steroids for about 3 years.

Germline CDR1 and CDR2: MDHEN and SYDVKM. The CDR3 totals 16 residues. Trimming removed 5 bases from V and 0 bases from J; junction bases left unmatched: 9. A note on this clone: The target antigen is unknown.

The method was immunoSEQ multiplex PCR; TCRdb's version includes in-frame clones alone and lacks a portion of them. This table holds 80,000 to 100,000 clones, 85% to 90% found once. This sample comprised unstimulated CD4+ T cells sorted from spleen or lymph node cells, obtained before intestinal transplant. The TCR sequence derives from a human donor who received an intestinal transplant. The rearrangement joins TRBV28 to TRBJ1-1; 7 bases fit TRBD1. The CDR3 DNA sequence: TGTGCCAGCAGTCCTCACAGGGGAGCGATGAACACTGAAGCTTTCTTT. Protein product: CASSPHRGAMNTEAFF.